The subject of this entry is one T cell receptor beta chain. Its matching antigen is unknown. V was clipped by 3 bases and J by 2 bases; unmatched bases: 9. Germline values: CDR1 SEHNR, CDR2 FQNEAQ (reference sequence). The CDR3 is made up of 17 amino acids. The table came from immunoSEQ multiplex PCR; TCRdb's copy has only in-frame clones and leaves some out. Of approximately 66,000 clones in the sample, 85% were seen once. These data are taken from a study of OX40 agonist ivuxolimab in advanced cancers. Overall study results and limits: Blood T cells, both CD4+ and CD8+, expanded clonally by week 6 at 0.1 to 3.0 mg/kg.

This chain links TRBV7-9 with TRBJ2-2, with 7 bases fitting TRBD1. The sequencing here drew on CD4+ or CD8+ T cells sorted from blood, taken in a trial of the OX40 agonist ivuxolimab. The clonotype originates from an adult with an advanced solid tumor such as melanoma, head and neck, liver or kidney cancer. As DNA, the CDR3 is TGTGCCAGCAGCTTGACGTCCGGGACAGCAAACACCGGGGAGCTGTTTTTT. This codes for CASSLTSGTANTGELFF. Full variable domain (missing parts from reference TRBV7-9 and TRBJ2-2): DTGVSQNPRHKITKRGQNVTFRCDPISEHNRLYWYRQTLGQGPEFLTYFQNEAQLEKSRLLSDRFSAERPKGSFSTLEIQRTEQGDSAMYLCASSLTSGTANTGELFFGEGSRLTVL.